These 21 T cell receptor beta chains originate from one sample sequenced in a study of spatial heterogeneity in lung cancer. Time point noted: sample taken at primary tumor resection. TCRdb re-called the 5' RACE reads with MiXCR, one entry per CDR3 protein. The sample lists more than 30,000 distinct CDR3 sequences; roughly 4.9% were seen once. The sequencing here drew on PBMCs, taken at surgery. These receptor sequences come from a female donor with early-stage non-small cell lung cancer.

This clonotype was seen at least ten times. V and J are TRBV6-6 and TRBJ1-5; possibly TRBD1 for D (6 bases). V lost 6 bases, J lost 6 bases, and 21 bases lay in between. Germline values: CDR1 MNHNY, CDR2 SVGAGI (reference sequence). The CDR3 is 16 residues long. This CDR3 is CASSHGLTGAGQPQHF. DNA for the CDR3: TGTGCCAGCAGCCATGGTTTGACAGGAGCTGGTCAGCCCCAGCATTTT.

This clonotype was picked up many times. This chain uses TRBV28 with TRBJ1-2; 7 positions agree with TRBD1. Germline V gene data show CDR1 as MDHEN and CDR2 as SYDVKM. The CDR3 extends over 16 amino acids. V lost 3 bases to trimming and J lost 1 base; unmatched junction nucleotides: 8. CDR3 bases: TGTGCCAGCAGTTTCTCCGTGACAGGGAGTAACTATGGCTACACCTTC. Residues: CASSFSVTGSNYGYTF.

This clonotype showed up many times. The CDR3 nucleotides read TGTGCCAGCAGCCAAGATAAGACTAATACGCAGTATTTT. Amino acid sequence: CASSQDKTNTQYF. The chain combines TRBV3-1 with TRBJ2-3; maybe TRBD2 (5 bases). Deletions cut 0 bases from V and 7 bases from J, with 8 bases between. Per germline, CDR1 LGHDT and CDR2 YNNKEL (reference sequence). This CDR3 spans 13 amino acids.

This clonotype has at least ten counts. This chain uses TRBV6-5 with TRBJ1-3, with D tentatively TRBD1 (5 bases). The CDR3 loop spans 15 amino acids. V shed 0 bases and J shed 2 bases, with 8 bases lying between them. Germline loops: CDR1 MNHEY, CDR2 SVGAGI. CDR3 residues: CASSYSRGTGNTIYF. In DNA form, the CDR3 reads TGTGCCAGCAGTTACTCGAGGGGAACTGGAAACACCATATATTTT.

The chain joins TRBV4-2 to TRBJ2-5; D possibly corresponds to TRBD2 (7 bases). V was pared by 0 bases and J by 5 bases, with 16 bases between. The CDR3 length is 16 residues. Looked up from germline, CDR1 is LGHNA and CDR2 is YNFKEQ. CDR3 region: CASSQDPRGAGETQYF. CDR3 DNA sequence: TGTGCCAGCAGCCAAGATCCTCGGGGGGCGGGTGAGACCCAGTACTTC.

V is TRBV6-1 and J is TRBJ2-7, with 12 bases fitting TRBD1. Trimming removed 10 bases from V and 5 bases from J; junction bases left unmatched: 9. This CDR3 has 14 amino acids. Germline CDR1 and CDR2: MNHNS and SASEGT. Written as DNA, the CDR3 is TGTGCCAACAGAACCGGGACAGGGGGCAACGAGCAGTACTTC. Translated: CANRTGTGGNEQYF.

This clonotype was found many times. The chain recombines TRBV27 with TRBJ1-6; maybe TRBD1 (6 bases). The germline CDR1 and CDR2 sequences are MNHEY and SMNVEV (reference sequence). The CDR3 runs 14 residues. The germline V and J ends were trimmed by 3 bases and 10 bases, with 13 bases remaining between them. This CDR3 reads CASSFRRGGSPLHF. As DNA, the CDR3 is TGTGCCAGCAGTTTCCGGAGGGGGGGATCACCCCTCCACTTT.

This clonotype occurred many times. The V call is TRBV20-1, the J call TRBJ1-5; possibly TRBD1 for D (5 bases). This CDR3 is 16 amino acids long. The germline V gene has CDR1 DFQATT and CDR2 SNEGSKA (reference sequence). V lost 4 bases to trimming and J lost 7 bases, with 23 bases between them. The CDR3 reads CSATRGTIFGGQPQHF. Written as DNA, the CDR3 is TGCAGTGCTACCCGCGGGACTATTTTCGGCGGACAGCCCCAGCATTTT.

The chain has TRBV10-3 and TRBJ1-1; possibly TRBD1 for D (6 bases). This CDR3 region has 14 residues. V gave up 3 bases and J gave up 4 bases, with 12 bases separating them. The germline gives CDR1 ENHRY, CDR2 SYGVKD. The CDR3 is CAISDAGTSTEAFF. The CDR3 coding sequence is TGTGCCATCAGTGATGCGGGGACAAGCACTGAAGCTTTCTTT.

In its sample, this clonotype was seen many times. The gene calls are TRBV7-9 and TRBJ2-7; D may be TRBD1 (6 bases). Trimming took 3 bases from V and 0 from J, leaving 12 bases between them. CDR3 size: 15 residues. In germline, CDR1 is SEHNR, CDR2 FQNEAQ (reference sequence). The CDR3 here is CASSLRTEISYEQYF. CDR3 sequence (DNA): TGTGCCAGCAGCTTGAGGACAGAGATCTCCTACGAGCAGTACTTC.

This clonotype was detected a few times. The V gene is TRBV20-1, the J gene TRBJ1-1; unclear D gene. V lost 3 bases and J lost 0, with 17 bases in between. Germline V CDR1 and CDR2: DFQATT, SNEGSKA (reference sequence). The CDR3 is 16 residues long. CDR3 sequence (DNA): TGCAGTGCTAGTTGGGGAGGGCTAACCATGAACACTGAAGCTTTCTTT. Encoded protein: CSASWGGLTMNTEAFF.

This sequence joins TRBV30 and TRBJ2-3; TRBD1 is a possible D gene (5 bases). Germline V gene data show CDR1 as GTSNPN and CDR2 as SVGIG (reference sequence). This CDR3 comprises 14 residues. The V and J ends lost 5 bases and 6 bases respectively, with 18 bases between them. This CDR3 reads CAWLRIDRSDTQYF. The DNA of the CDR3 is TGTGCCTGGTTACGGATCGACAGATCGGATACGCAGTATTTT.

A few counts support this clonotype. The chain uses TRBV13 and TRBJ1-4, with D tentatively TRBD1 (5 bases). The CDR3 consists of 16 residues. Trimming left V 2 bases short and J 7 bases short, with 17 bases between. CDR1 and CDR2 from the germline V gene are PRHDT and FYEKMQ (reference sequence). This CDR3 reads CASSLSTVGVGEKLFF. CDR3 in DNA: TGTGCCAGCAGCTTATCGACGGTGGGGGTCGGTGAAAAACTGTTTTTT.

This clonotype was detected many times. The chain has TRBV20-1 and TRBJ1-4; weak D call: TRBD1 (5 bases). V lost 0 bases to trimming and J lost 3 bases, with 14 bases between them. The CDR3 consists of 16 residues. CDR1 is DFQATT, CDR2 SNEGSKA, per germline (reference sequence). CDR3 in amino acids: CSARDLGGVSNEKLFF. Written as DNA, the CDR3 is TGCAGTGCTAGAGATCTCGGAGGGGTGTCTAATGAAAAACTGTTTTTT.

This clonotype has ten or more counts. CDR3 sequence reads: CASTSQGNYGYTF. The CDR3, as DNA: TGCGCCAGCACCTCACAGGGAAACTATGGCTACACCTTC. The chain has TRBV5-1 and TRBJ1-2, with a possible D match to TRBD1 (6 bases). The V end lost 6 bases, the J end lost 2 bases, and 11 bases lay between the germline ends. This CDR3 spans 13 amino acids. CDR1 SGHRS and CDR2 YFSETQ come from the germline V gene. The full variable domain, rest sourced from reference TRBV5-1 and TRBJ1-2, is KAGVTQTPRYLIKTRGQQVTLSCSPISGHRSVSWYQQTPGQGLQFLFEYFSETQRNKGNFPGRFSGRQFSNSRSEMNVSTLELGDSALYLCASTSQGNYGYTFGSGTRLTVV.

This clonotype was found many times. The chain links TRBV20-1 to TRBJ2-7, with unresolved D. This CDR3 spans 12 amino acids. V lost 5 bases, J lost 6 bases, and 14 bases lay in between. The germline CDR1 and CDR2 sequences are DFQATT and SNEGSKA (reference sequence). The CDR3 sequence: CSAPDHFGEQYF. CDR3 nucleotide sequence: TGCAGTGCTCCCGACCACTTTGGCGAGCAGTACTTC.

This clonotype was seen at least ten times. The rearrangement joins TRBV14 to TRBJ2-7; possibly TRBD1 or TRBD2 for D (6 bases each). Trimming pared 2 bases from V and 0 bases from J, leaving 14 bases between. Looked up from germline, CDR1 is SGHDN and CDR2 is FVKESK. The CDR3 consists of 16 residues. CDR3 amino acids: CASSQTGAASSYEQYF. The CDR3 DNA sequence: TGTGCCAGCAGCCAAACGGGGGCCGCGAGCTCCTACGAGCAGTACTTC.

The table lists this clonotype with many counts. The gene calls are TRBV28 and TRBJ1-2, with 7 bases aligning to TRBD1. Germline CDR1 MDHEN, CDR2 SYDVKM. There are 14 residues in the CDR3. With V trimmed by 7 bases and J by 2 bases, 7 bases remained unmatched. The CDR3 loop is CASNFGQANYGYTF. The CDR3 DNA sequence: TGTGCCAGCAACTTCGGACAGGCGAACTATGGCTACACCTTC.

The chain is built from TRBV30 and TRBJ1-2, with D perhaps TRBD1 (5 bases). Trimming removed 2 bases from V and 1 base from J, with 8 bases in between. The CDR3 totals 13 residues. Germline V gene sequence: CDR1 GTSNPN, CDR2 SVGIG (reference sequence). DNA for the CDR3: TGTGCCTGGAGTTCCGGGGGTAACTATGGCTACACCTTC. It specifies CAWSSGGNYGYTF.

At least ten counts were recorded for this clonotype. V is TRBV2 and J is TRBJ2-4, with TRBD2 identical over 7 bases. Germline assignment: CDR1 SNHLY and CDR2 FYNNEI. V gave up 4 bases and J gave up 6 bases; unmatched junction bases: 3. The CDR3 length is 13 residues. The DNA of the CDR3 is TGTGCCAGCAGTGCTAGCGGAGGAAACATTCAGTACTTC. Its protein is CASSASGGNIQYF.

The table lists this clonotype with many counts. This rearrangement joins TRBV5-8 to TRBJ2-3; D is perhaps TRBD2 (7 bases). The length of the CDR3 is 15 residues. V lost 0 bases and J lost 2, with 10 bases in between. Per the germline V gene, CDR1 is SGHTS and CDR2 is YDEGEE. The CDR3 region has the DNA TGTGCCAGCAGCTTGGCCGGGGGGCCCACAGATACGCAGTATTTT. It translates to CASSLAGGPTDTQYF.